Shown below are 19 T cell receptor beta chains from a single sample sequenced in a study of T cells in women clearing cervical HPV infection. Using immunoSEQ multiplex PCR, the repertoire was profiled, and TCRdb retains in-frame clones only, with some absent. In all, the sample yields 30,000 to 45,000 clones. Source material: blood buffy coat. Source of these receptors: a woman aged 18 to 69 with a cervical HPV16 infection that either progressed to CIN3+ or cleared (not recorded which).

Comment on this clone: Read sequence stops 3 residues before the CDR3 end, and the germline J gene provides the missing end. V is TRBV20-1 and J is TRBJ2-5, with a weak D call TRBD1 (6 bases). The germline CDR1 and CDR2 sequences are DFQATT and SNEGSKA (reference sequence). This CDR3 region has 15 residues. Partial CDR3 DNA: TGCAGTGCTAGAGATATACGACAGGCAGGGGATACC. This sequence encodes CSARDIRQAGDT. The whole CDR3 is CSARDIRQAGDTQYF.

Regarding this clone: The missing CDR3 end, 3 residues past where the read stops, is filled in from the germline J gene. The V call is TRBV20-1, the J call TRBJ2-7, with TRBD2 matching 9 bases. Germline lookup yields CDR1 DFQATT and CDR2 SNEGSKA (reference sequence). V trimming: 0 bases; J trimming: 0 bases; junction bases outside the gene matches: 15. The CDR3 covers 19 residues. This CDR3 reads CSARDRVNSGGFVSYEQYF. The covered CDR3 bases are TGCAGTGCTAGAGACAGGGTGAATAGCGGGGGCTTCGTCTCCTACGAG.

About this clone: The CDR3 end falls 3 residues outside the read, so it is completed with the germline J gene. The chain uses TRBV19 and TRBJ2-6, with D maybe TRBD1 (5 bases). V was clipped by 7 bases and J by 2 bases, with 12 bases between them. Germline CDR1 reads LNHDA; CDR2 reads SQIVND (reference sequence). The CDR3 length is 15 residues. The part of the CDR3 DNA that was read is TGTGCCAGTACCCCTCCAGGGACTGGGGCCAACGTC. Residues: CASTPPGTGANV. The whole CDR3 sequence is CASTPPGTGANVLTF.

About this clone itself: The DNA ends 3 residues before the CDR3 does, and the rest of the CDR3 is filled in from the germline J gene. The chain is built from TRBV20-1 and TRBJ2-2; a possible D gene is TRBD2 (6 bases). The CDR3 sequence is 14 residues long. The germline V and J ends were trimmed by 8 bases and 6 bases, with 19 bases remaining between them. Germline V gene sequence: CDR1 DFQATT, CDR2 SNEGSKA (reference sequence). The sequenced CDR3 bases are TGCAGTACCCCCAACCCCCTAGCGTCCGGGGAG. This encodes CSTPNPLASGE. In full, the CDR3 is CSTPNPLASGELFF.

CDR3 sequence: CASSQTGGLETQYF. CDR3 DNA (partial): TGTGCCAGCAGCCAAACAGGAGGGCTTGAGACG. The chain couples TRBV7-3 to TRBJ2-3, with D possibly TRBD2 on 6 matching bases. The CDR3 end is not reached by the read, which stops 3 residues before it; the germline J gene fills it in. This CDR3 has 14 amino acids. Germline CDR1 reads SGHTA; CDR2 reads FQGTGA. Supplemented by reference TRBV7-3 and TRBJ2-3, the full variable domain reads GAGVSQTPSNKVTEKGKYVELRCDPISGHTALYWYRQSLGQGPEFLIYFQGTGAADDSGLPNDRFFAVRPEGSVSTLKIQRTERGDSAVYLCASSQTGGLETQYFGPGTRLTVL.

In the case of this clone: The CDR3 end lies 3 residues beyond the end of the read and is filled in from the germline J gene. The gene calls are TRBV2 and TRBJ1-2; 11 nucleotides agree with TRBD1. This CDR3 spans 15 amino acids. The germline gives CDR1 SNHLY, CDR2 FYNNEI. CDR3 sequence: CASRTGQGEYNDYTF. The part of the CDR3 DNA that was read is TGTGCCAGCAGGACGGGACAGGGGGAATACAATGAC.

With respect to this clone: The read falls 3 residues short of the CDR3 end, and the missing part is taken from the germline J gene. The chain uses TRBV2 and TRBJ1-5; 10 bases are shared with TRBD1. This CDR3 has 15 amino acids. With 6 bases clipped from V and 2 bases from J, the junction kept 4 bases outside the gene matches. The germline V gene encodes CDR1 SNHLY and CDR2 FYNNEI. The sequenced part of the CDR3 DNA is TGTGCCAGCAGGAGGACAGGGGGAGGCAATCAGCCC. Translating it yields CASRRTGGGNQP. Given in full, the CDR3 is CASRRTGGGNQPQHF. The complete variable domain, with remaining parts taken from reference TRBV2 and TRBJ1-5, reads EPEVTQTPSHQVTQMGQEVILRCVPISNHLYFYWYRQILGQKVEFLVSFYNNEISEKSEIFDDQFSVERPDGSNFTLKIRSTKLEDSAMYFCASRRTGGGNQPQHFGDGTRLSIL.

As regards this clone: Sequencing ends 3 residues short of the CDR3 end; the germline J gene provides the rest. V is TRBV29-1 and J is TRBJ2-4; 7 bases fit TRBD2. The CDR3 covers 12 residues. Germline CDR1 SQVTM, CDR2 ANQGSEA. The DNA read from the CDR3 is TGCAGCGTTGTATCGGGGAGGGAGACT. Translating gives CSVVSGRET. The entire CDR3 protein reads CSVVSGRETQYF.

Turning to this clone: The sequence runs out 3 residues before the end of the CDR3; the remainder is reconstructed from the germline J gene. The chain employs TRBV20-1 and TRBJ2-3; 9 bases line up with TRBD2. V trimming: 6 bases; J trimming: 2 bases; junction bases outside the gene matches: 12. Germline-derived CDR1 and CDR2 are DFQATT and SNEGSKA (reference sequence). The CDR3 covers 16 residues. The part of the CDR3 DNA that was read is TGCAGTGCCAACCCCCCAGCGGGGGGAACCACAGATACG. Amino acids: CSANPPAGGTTDT. The CDR3 in full is CSANPPAGGTTDTQYF.

With respect to this clone: The observed sequence ends 3 residues before the CDR3 terminus, with the missing tail filled in from the germline J gene. V is TRBV7-9 and J is TRBJ2-2; TRBD1 matches at 8 bases. CDR3 length: 15 amino acids. Germline CDR1 is SEHNR and CDR2 is FQNEAQ (reference sequence). CDR3 amino acids: CASSPPGQANSPLFF. Partial CDR3 DNA: TGTGCCAGCAGCCCCCCGGGACAGGCTAATTCACCG.

As to this clone: The CDR3 end is not reached by the read, which stops 3 residues before it; the germline J gene fills it in. V gene TRBV5-1 combines with J gene TRBJ1-2; D is perhaps TRBD1 (5 bases). The CDR3 is 16 residues long. The germline V gene encodes CDR1 SGHRS and CDR2 YFSETQ. This chain's CDR3 is CASSLSPQSGADTYTF. Incomplete CDR3 DNA: TGCGCCAGCAGCTTGTCCCCCCAGAGCGGGGCAGATACC.

On this clone: Read sequence stops 3 residues before the CDR3 end, and the germline J gene provides the missing end. The rearrangement uses TRBV24-1 and TRBJ2-5, with 8 bases identical to TRBD2. The V gene's germline CDR1 is KGHDR and CDR2 SFDVKD. J was trimmed by 4 bases and V by 6 bases; bases with no gene match: 3. The CDR3 sequence is 13 residues long. This CDR3 is CATSKSGGETQYF. Incomplete CDR3 DNA: TGTGCCACCAGTAAAAGCGGGGGAGAGACC.

To note about this clone: Read sequence stops 3 residues before the CDR3 end, and the germline J gene provides the missing end. This chain uses TRBV2 with TRBJ2-7; tentative D call: TRBD2 (7 bases). CDR3 length: 15 residues. The V gene lost 7 bases and the J gene lost 1 base, with 17 bases spanning the gap. Germline V gene sequence: CDR1 SNHLY, CDR2 FYNNEI. CDR3 protein: CASMRGPLGSYEQYF. The CDR3 DNA, read in part, is TGTGCCAGCATGCGGGGGCCCCTAGGATCCTACGAG.

As to this clone: The DNA ends 3 residues before the CDR3 does, and the rest of the CDR3 is filled in from the germline J gene. The gene calls are TRBV5-1 and TRBJ1-1; unclear D gene. Germline assignment: CDR1 SGHRS and CDR2 YFSETQ. Trimming stripped 2 bases from V and 4 bases from J, with 12 bases between. There are 14 residues in the CDR3. The CDR3 loop is CASSFEGRGTEAFF. The sequenced part of the CDR3 DNA is TGCGCCAGCAGCTTCGAGGGCCGAGGCACTGAA.

On this clone itself: The observed sequence ends 3 residues before the CDR3 terminus, with the missing tail filled in from the germline J gene. The chain links TRBV5-1 to TRBJ1-3, with TRBD1 as a possible D gene (6 bases). This CDR3 is 14 amino acids long. Looked up from germline, CDR1 is SGHRS and CDR2 is YFSETQ. The V end lost 6 bases, the J end lost 2 bases, and 12 bases lay between the germline ends. The sequenced part of the CDR3 DNA is TGCGCCAGCACATTGGACAGTACTGGAAACACC. This translates into CASTLDSTGNT. The entire CDR3 protein reads CASTLDSTGNTIYF.

Partial CDR3 DNA: TGTGCCAGTACCACTTCCTTGAACACTGAA. Encoded protein: CASTTSLNTE. The full CDR3 protein reads CASTTSLNTEAFF. This chain uses TRBV19 with TRBJ1-1, with no clear D. The CDR3 end falls 3 residues outside the read, so it is completed with the germline J gene. V lost 7 bases to trimming and J lost 0 bases, with 9 bases between them. CDR1 and CDR2 from the germline V gene are LNHDA and SQIVND (reference sequence). The CDR3 sequence is 13 residues long.

With regard to this clone: The CDR3 extends 3 residues past the end of the read, so its final part is completed from the germline J gene. The V call is TRBV12-3 or TRBV12-4, the J call TRBJ2-5, with 9 bases fitting TRBD2. V shed 6 bases, J shed 4 bases, and the junction held 12 bases outside the gene matches. The CDR3 runs 16 residues. The CDR3 protein is CASSSGTSKSGETQYF. The sequenced CDR3 bases are TGTGCCAGCAGCTCCGGGACTAGCAAATCGGGAGAGACC.

In regard to this clone: The read is 3 residues too short to cover the CDR3 end, so that end is filled in from the germline J gene. The chain carries TRBV7-7 and TRBJ2-7, with 9 bases matching TRBD1. The CDR3 sequence is 15 residues long. The J segment lost 5 bases and the V segment lost 5 bases, leaving 10 bases of the junction unmatched. Per the germline V gene, CDR1 is SSHAT and CDR2 is FNYEAQ (reference sequence). CDR3 bases read: TGTGCCAGCAGCCTTGGGACAGGGATAGTCCACGAG. This gives the protein CASSLGTGIVHE. The whole CDR3 is CASSLGTGIVHEQYF.

For this clone: The read comes to an end 3 residues before the CDR3 does, leaving the germline J gene to fill in the end. The V gene is TRBV10-3, the J gene TRBJ1-4; D uncertain. Between the trimmed V and J ends, which lost 0 bases and 8 bases, there was a span of 13 bases. This CDR3 has 15 amino acids. Looked up from germline, CDR1 is ENHRY and CDR2 is SYGVKD. The CDR3 here is CAISESGLPWEKLFF. The covered CDR3 bases are TGTGCCATCAGTGAGTCAGGCCTCCCTTGGGAAAAA.